The entry below gives a single T cell receptor (beta chain) sequence along with its context. Antigen unknown. This entry comes from a study of vaccination effects on CD4 cells after COVID-19. As for the study in general: Each participant was given two doses of one vaccine (BNT162b2 or mRNA-1273). General study points: Clones induced by infection and by vaccine showed marked clonal contraction late after vaccination.

Viral peptide pools were used in the ViraFEST assay to expand antigen-specific CD4+ T cells, and sequencing came afterward. The culture ran for approximately 11 days before CD4+ T cells were isolated. Testing of the vaccine recipients showed negative nucleocapsid antibodies and no prior SARS-CoV-2 infection. The researchers cultured some 1.9 million PBMC per well with about 11 IU/ml IL-2 and roughly 10 ug/ml peptides. V shed 7 bases and J shed 0 bases, with 24 bases lying between them. The germline CDR1 and CDR2 sequences are SGHTS and YDEGEE. The CDR3 contains 18 residues. Assay: immunoSEQ multiplex PCR; the TCRdb copy retains only in-frame clones and omits some. The sample lists tens of thousands of clones; more than 70% were seen once.

The TCR was taken from a human donor who received a COVID-19 vaccine. V gene TRBV5-8 combines with J gene TRBJ2-3; D not certain. The sample was CD4+ T cells from PBMCs cultured with HCoV-OC43 spike peptides, taken before COVID-19 vaccination. Subset indicated: HCoV-OC43 spike overlapping peptide pool stimulation. CDR3: CASPFFLGLETSTDTQYF. The CDR3 coding sequence is TGTGCCAGCCCCTTTTTTTTGGGCCTAGAGACTAGCACAGATACGCAGTATTTT.